This T cell receptor (beta chain) is drawn from a study of OX40 agonist ivuxolimab in advanced cancers. V was clipped by 5 bases and J by 0 bases, with 22 bases between them. The CDR3 covers 18 residues. Looked up from germline, CDR1 is SEHNR and CDR2 is FQNEAQ (reference sequence). Profiled with immunoSEQ multiplex PCR; TCRdb holds only in-frame clones, not every one. Among tens of thousands of clones, roughly 89% were seen once, and the ten largest hold 0.19%. The receptor comes from an adult with an advanced solid tumor such as melanoma, head and neck, liver or kidney cancer. The sample was CD4+ or CD8+ T cells sorted from blood, taken in a trial of the OX40 agonist ivuxolimab. The chain carries TRBV7-9 and TRBJ1-2; a possible D gene is TRBD1 (5 bases). The CDR3 DNA is TGTGCCAGCAGCCCACTGGGGGGGGGACTGATCACTAACTATGGCTACACCTTC. This codes for CASSPLGGGLITNYGYTF.